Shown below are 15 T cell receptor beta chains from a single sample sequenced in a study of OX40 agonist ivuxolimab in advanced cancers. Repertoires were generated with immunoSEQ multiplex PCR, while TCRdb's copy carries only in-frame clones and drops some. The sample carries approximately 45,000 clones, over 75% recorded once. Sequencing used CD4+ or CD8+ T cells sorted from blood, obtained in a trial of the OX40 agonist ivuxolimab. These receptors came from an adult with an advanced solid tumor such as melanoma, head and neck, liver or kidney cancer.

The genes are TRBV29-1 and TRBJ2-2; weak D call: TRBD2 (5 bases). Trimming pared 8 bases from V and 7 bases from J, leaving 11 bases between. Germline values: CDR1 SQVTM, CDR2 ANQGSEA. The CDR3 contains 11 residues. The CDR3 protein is CSLDRGGELFF. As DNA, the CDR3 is TGCAGCCTGGACCGGGGCGGGGAGCTGTTTTTT.

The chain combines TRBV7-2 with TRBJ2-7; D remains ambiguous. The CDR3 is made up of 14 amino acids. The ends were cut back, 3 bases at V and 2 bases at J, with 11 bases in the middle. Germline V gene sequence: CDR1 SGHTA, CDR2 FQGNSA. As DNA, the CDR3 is TGTGCCAGCAGCTTTGGCACCCAGACCTACGAGCAGTACTTC. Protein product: CASSFGTQTYEQYF. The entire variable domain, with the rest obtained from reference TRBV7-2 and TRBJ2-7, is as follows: GAGVSQSPSNKVTEKGKDVELRCDPISGHTALYWYRQSLGQGLEFLIYFQGNSAPDKSGLPSDRFSAERTGGSVSTLTIQRTQQEDSAVYLCASSFGTQTYEQYFGPGTRLTVT.

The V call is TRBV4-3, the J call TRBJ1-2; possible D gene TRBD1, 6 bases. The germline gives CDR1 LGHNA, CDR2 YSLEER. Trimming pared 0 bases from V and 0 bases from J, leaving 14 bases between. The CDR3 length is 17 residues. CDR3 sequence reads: CASSQDWAGEANYGYTF. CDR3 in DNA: TGCGCCAGCAGCCAAGATTGGGCAGGGGAGGCTAACTATGGCTACACCTTC.

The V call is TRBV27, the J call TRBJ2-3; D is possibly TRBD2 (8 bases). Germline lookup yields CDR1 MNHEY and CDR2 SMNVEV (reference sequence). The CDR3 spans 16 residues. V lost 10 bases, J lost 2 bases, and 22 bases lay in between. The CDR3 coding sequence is TGTGCCACCAGGGGGACTAGTAGCGCTCCCACAGATACGCAGTATTTT. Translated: CATRGTSSAPTDTQYF.

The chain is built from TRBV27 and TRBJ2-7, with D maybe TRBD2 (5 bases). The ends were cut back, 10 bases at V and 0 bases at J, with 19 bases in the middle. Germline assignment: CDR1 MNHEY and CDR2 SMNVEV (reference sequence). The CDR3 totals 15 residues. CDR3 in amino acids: CATMTDRTSSYEQYF. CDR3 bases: TGTGCCACCATGACCGACCGCACTAGCTCCTACGAGCAGTACTTC.

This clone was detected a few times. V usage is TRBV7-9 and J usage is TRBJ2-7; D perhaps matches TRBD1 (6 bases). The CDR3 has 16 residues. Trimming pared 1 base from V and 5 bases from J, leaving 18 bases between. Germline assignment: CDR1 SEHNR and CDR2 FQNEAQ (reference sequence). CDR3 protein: CASSLEGQFKTNEQYF. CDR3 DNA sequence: TGTGCCAGCAGCTTAGAAGGACAGTTCAAGACCAACGAGCAGTACTTC.

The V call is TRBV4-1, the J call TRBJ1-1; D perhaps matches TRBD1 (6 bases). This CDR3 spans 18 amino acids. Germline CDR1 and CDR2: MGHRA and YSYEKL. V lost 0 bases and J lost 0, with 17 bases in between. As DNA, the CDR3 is TGCGCCAGCAGCCAAGAACCCCCTCTGGGGGGGCTGAACACTGAAGCTTTCTTT. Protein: CASSQEPPLGGLNTEAFF.

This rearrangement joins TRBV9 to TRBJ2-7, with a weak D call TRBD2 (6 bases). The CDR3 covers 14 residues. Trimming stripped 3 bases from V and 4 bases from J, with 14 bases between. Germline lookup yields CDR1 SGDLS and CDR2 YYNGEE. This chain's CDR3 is CASSAFGTPYEQYF. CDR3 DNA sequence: TGTGCCAGCAGCGCCTTCGGGACTCCATACGAGCAGTACTTC.

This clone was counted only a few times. CDR3 bases: TGCGCCAGCAGCCAAGATTCGTCGTACACAGATACGCAGTATTTT. Amino acids: CASSQDSSYTDTQYF. The rearrangement joins TRBV4-3 to TRBJ2-3; D is ambiguous. Germline-derived CDR1 and CDR2 are LGHNA and YSLEER. CDR3 length equals 15 residues. The germline V and J ends were trimmed by 0 bases and 2 bases, with 9 bases remaining between them.

In DNA, the CDR3 is TGTGCCAGCAGTTTCGAGGGGGGCGGTCAGCCCCAGCATTTT. Protein product: CASSFEGGGQPQHF. The chain is built from TRBV28 and TRBJ1-5; the D gene is possibly TRBD1 (6 bases). CDR3 size: 14 residues. With 3 bases removed from V and 6 bases from J, the gap between germline ends came to 12 bases. From germline, CDR1 is MDHEN and CDR2 SYDVKM.

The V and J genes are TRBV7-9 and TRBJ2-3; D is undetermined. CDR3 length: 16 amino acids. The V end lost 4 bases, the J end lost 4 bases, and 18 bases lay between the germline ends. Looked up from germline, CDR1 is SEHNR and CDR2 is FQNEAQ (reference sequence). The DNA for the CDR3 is TGTGCCAGCAGCTCTCCTGGGGTCTCCATCCCAGATACGCAGTATTTT. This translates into CASSSPGVSIPDTQYF. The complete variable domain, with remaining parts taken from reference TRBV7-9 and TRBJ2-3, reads DTGVSQNPRHKITKRGQNVTFRCDPISEHNRLYWYRQTLGQGPEFLTYFQNEAQLEKSRLLSDRFSAERPKGSFSTLEIQRTEQGDSAMYLCASSSPGVSIPDTQYFGPGTRLTVL.

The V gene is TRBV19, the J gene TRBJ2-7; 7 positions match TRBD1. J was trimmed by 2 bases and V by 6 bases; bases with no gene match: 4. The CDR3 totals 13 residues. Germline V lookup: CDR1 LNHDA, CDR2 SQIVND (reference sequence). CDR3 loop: CASRGTATYEQYF. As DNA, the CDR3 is TGTGCCAGTAGGGGGACAGCAACCTACGAGCAGTACTTC.

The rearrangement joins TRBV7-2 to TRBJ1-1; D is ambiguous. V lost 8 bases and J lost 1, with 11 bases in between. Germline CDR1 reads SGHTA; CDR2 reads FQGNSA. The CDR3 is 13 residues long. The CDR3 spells CASYVVRNTEAFF. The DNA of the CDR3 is TGTGCCAGCTACGTGGTGCGGAACACTGAAGCTTTCTTT.

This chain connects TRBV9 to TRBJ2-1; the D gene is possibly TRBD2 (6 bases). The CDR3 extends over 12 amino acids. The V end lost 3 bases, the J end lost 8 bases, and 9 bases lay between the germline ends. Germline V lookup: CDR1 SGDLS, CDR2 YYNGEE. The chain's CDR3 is CASSGGGDEQFF. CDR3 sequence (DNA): TGTGCCAGCAGCGGAGGAGGGGATGAGCAGTTCTTC. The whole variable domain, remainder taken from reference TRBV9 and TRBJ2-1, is DSGVTQTPKHLITATGQRVTLRCSPRSGDLSVYWYQQSLDQGLQFLIQYYNGEERAKGNILERFSAQQFPDLHSELNLSSLELGDSALYFCASSGGGDEQFFGPGTRLTVL.

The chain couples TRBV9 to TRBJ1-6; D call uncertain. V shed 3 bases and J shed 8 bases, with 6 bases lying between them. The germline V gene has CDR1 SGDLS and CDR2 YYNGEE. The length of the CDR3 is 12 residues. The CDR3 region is CASSAGDSPLHF. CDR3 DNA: TGTGCCAGCAGCGCGGGAGATTCACCCCTCCACTTT.